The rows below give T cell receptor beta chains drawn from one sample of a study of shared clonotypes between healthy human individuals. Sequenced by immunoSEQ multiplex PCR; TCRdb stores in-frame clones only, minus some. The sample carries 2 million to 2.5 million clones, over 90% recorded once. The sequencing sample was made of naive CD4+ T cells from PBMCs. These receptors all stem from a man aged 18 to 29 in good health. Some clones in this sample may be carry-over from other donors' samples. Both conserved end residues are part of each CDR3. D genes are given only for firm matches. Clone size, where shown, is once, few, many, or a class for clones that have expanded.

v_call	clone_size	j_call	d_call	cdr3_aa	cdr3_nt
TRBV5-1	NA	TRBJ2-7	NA	CASSQDPRTGSSYEQYF	TGCGCCAGCAGCCAGGACCCGCGGACGGGAAGCTCCTACGAGCAGTACTTC
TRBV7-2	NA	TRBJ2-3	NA	CASSRGGSEDTQYF	TGTGCCAGCAGCCGGGGTGGGTCTGAGGATACGCAGTATTTT
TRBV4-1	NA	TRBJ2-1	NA	CASSEPHIPGLLSYNEQFF	TGCGCCAGCAGCGAACCACACATCCCGGGACTGCTCTCCTACAATGAGCAGTTCTTC
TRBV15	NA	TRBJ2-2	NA	CATSGSGTNTGELFF	TGTGCCACCAGCGGCTCCGGGACAAACACCGGGGAGCTGTTTTTT
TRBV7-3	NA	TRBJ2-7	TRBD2	CASSPGRAYEQYF	TGTGCCAGCAGCCCCGGGAGGGCCTACGAGCAGTACTTC
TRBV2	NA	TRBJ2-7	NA	CASRNQQGNEQYF	TGTGCCAGCAGAAACCAACAGGGCAACGAGCAGTACTTC
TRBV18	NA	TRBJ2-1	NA	CASSPQGGFGNEQFF	TGTGCCAGCTCACCACAGGGGGGGTTTGGCAATGAGCAGTTCTTC
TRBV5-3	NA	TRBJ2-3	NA	CARSLSRIWVLRRDTQYF	TGTGCCAGAAGCTTGTCTCGAATCTGGGTTCTTCGGCGGGATACGCAGTATTTT
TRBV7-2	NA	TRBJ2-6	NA	CASSVRRASGANVLTF	TGTGCCAGCAGTGTCCGTAGGGCCTCTGGGGCCAACGTCCTGACTTTC
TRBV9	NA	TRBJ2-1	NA	CASSARSYNEQFF	TGTGCCAGCAGCGCCCGCTCCTACAATGAGCAGTTCTTC
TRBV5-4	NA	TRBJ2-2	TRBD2	CASSSGLAGNGELFF	TGTGCCAGCAGCTCGGGACTAGCGGGCAACGGGGAGCTGTTTTTT
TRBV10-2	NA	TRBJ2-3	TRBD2	CASSDSRLAGGPDTDTQYF	TGCGCCAGCAGTGATTCTCGACTAGCGGGAGGGCCTGACACAGATACGCAGTATTTT
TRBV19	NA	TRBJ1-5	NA	CASSIADIKHF	TGTGCCAGTAGTATAGCCGATATAAAGCATTTT
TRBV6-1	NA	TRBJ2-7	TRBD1	CASRGQVRFYEQYF	TGTGCCAGCAGGGGACAGGTCCGATTCTACGAGCAGTACTTC
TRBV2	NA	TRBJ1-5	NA	CASRGGYQPQHF	TGTGCCAGCAGGGGCGGGTATCAGCCCCAGCATTTT
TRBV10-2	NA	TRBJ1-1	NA	CASRLVADTEAFF	TGCGCCAGCAGACTTGTAGCGGACACTGAAGCTTTCTTT
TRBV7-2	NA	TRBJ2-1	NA	CASSFSSGYNEQFF	TGTGCCAGCAGCTTTAGTTCGGGGTACAATGAGCAGTTCTTC
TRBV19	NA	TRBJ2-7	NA	CASSRSTGSYEQYF	TGTGCCAGTAGTAGAAGTACAGGGTCGTACGAGCAGTACTTC
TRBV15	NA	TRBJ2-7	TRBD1	CATSRGQGAYEQYF	TGTGCCACCAGTCGGGGACAGGGGGCTTACGAGCAGTACTTC
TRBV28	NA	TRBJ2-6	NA	CASTLPKGVLTF	TGTGCCAGCACCCTACCTAAGGGCGTCCTGACTTTC
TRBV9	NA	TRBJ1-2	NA	CASSPGPGANYGYTF	TGTGCCAGCAGCCCAGGACCGGGGGCTAACTATGGCTACACCTTC
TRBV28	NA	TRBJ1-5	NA	CASSLWAGSSNQPQHF	TGTGCCAGCAGTTTATGGGCAGGCTCTAGCAATCAGCCCCAGCATTTT
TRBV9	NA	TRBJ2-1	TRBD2	CASSGRLAGRYNEQFF	TGTGCCAGCAGCGGGCGACTAGCGGGAAGGTACAATGAGCAGTTCTTC
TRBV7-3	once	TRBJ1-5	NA	CASSFGDNQPQHF	TGTGCCAGCAGCTTTGGGGACAATCAGCCCCAGCATTTT
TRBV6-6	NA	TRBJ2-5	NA	CASGRTVQETQYF	TGTGCCAGCGGTCGGACGGTCCAAGAGACCCAGTACTTC
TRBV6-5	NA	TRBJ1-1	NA	CATERALNTEAFF	TGTGCCACAGAAAGGGCGCTGAACACTGAAGCTTTCTTT
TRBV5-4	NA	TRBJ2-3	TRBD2	CASSWETSGTDTQYF	TGTGCCAGCAGCTGGGAGACTAGCGGGACCGATACGCAGTATTTT